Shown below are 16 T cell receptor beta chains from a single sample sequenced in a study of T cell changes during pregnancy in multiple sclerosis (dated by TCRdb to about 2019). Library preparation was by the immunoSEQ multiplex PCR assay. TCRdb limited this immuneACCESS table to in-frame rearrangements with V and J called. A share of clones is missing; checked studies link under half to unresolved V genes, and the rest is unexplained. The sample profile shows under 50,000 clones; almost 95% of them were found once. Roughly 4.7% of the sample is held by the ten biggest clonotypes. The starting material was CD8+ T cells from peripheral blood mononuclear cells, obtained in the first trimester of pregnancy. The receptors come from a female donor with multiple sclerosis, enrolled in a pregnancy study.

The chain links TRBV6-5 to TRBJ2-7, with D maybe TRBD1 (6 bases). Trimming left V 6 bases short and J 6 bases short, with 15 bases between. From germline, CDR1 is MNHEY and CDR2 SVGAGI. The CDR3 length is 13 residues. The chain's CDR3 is CASSQWGQGEQYF. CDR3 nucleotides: TGTGCCAGCAGCCAGTGGGGGCAAGGCGAGCAGTACTTC.

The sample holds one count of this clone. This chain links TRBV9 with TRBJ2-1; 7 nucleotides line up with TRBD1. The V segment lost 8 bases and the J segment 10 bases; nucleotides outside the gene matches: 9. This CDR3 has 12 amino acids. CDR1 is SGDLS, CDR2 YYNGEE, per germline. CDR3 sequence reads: CASQGVGWEQFF. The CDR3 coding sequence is TGTGCCAGTCAGGGGGTCGGGTGGGAGCAGTTCTTC.

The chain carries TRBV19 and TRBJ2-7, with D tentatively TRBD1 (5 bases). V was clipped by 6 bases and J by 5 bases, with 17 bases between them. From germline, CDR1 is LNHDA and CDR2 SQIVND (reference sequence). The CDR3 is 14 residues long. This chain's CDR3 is CASRTTALENEQYF. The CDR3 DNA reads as TGTGCCAGTAGGACGACAGCGCTTGAGAACGAGCAGTACTTC.

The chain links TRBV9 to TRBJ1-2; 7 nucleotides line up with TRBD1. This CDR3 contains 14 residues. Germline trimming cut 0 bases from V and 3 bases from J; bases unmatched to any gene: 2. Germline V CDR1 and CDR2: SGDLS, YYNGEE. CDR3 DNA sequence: TGTGCCAGCAGCGTAGCTACAGGGGACTATGGCTACACCTTC. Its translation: CASSVATGDYGYTF.

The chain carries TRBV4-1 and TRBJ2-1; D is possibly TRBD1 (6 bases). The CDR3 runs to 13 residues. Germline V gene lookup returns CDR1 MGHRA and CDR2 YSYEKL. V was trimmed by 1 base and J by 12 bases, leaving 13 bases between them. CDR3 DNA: TGCGCCAGCAGCCAAGGGACAGTCTACATGCAGTTCTTC. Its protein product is CASSQGTVYMQFF.

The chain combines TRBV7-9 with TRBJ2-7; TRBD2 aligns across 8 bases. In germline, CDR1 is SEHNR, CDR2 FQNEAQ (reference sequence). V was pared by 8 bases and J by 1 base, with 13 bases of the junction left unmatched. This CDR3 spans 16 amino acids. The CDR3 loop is CASRPPGLGPSYEQYF. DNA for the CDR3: TGTGCCAGCCGTCCGCCGGGACTAGGCCCGTCCTACGAGCAGTACTTC.

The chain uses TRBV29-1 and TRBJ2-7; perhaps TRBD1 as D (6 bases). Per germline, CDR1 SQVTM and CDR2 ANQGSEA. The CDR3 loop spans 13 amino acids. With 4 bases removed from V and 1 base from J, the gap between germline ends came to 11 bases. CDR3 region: CSVGTVSSYEQYF. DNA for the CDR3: TGCAGCGTTGGGACAGTCAGTTCCTACGAGCAGTACTTC.

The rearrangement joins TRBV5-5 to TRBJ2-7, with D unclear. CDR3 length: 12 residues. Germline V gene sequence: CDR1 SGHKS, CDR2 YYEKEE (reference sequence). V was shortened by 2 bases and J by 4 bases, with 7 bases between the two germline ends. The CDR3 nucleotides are TGTGCCAGCAGCTTTTCGGGTTACGAGCAGTACTTC. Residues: CASSFSGYEQYF.

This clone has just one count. Here the CDR3 reads CASSLVGDVGLIGGILGNEQFF. The CDR3 region has the DNA TGCGCCAGCAGCTTGGTGGGGGATGTTGGGCTGATCGGGGGGATACTTGGCAATGAGCAGTTCTTC. V is TRBV5-1 and J is TRBJ2-1, with TRBD2 matching 7 bases. The germline V gene has CDR1 SGHRS and CDR2 YFSETQ. The CDR3 covers 22 residues. V shed 0 bases and J 6 bases; nucleotides not matched to a gene: 27.

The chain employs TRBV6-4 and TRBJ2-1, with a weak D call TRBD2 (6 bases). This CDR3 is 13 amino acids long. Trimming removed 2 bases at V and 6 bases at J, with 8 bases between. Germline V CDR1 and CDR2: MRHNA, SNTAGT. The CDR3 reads CASSDLTSNEQFF. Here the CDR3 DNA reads TGTGCCAGCAGTGACCTGACTAGCAATGAGCAGTTCTTC.

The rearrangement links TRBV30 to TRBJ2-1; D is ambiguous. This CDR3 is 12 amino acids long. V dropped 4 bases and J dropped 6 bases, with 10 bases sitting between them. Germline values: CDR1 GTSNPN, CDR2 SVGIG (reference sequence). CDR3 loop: CAWTPNPNEQFF. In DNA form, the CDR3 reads TGTGCCTGGACCCCCAATCCCAATGAGCAGTTCTTC.

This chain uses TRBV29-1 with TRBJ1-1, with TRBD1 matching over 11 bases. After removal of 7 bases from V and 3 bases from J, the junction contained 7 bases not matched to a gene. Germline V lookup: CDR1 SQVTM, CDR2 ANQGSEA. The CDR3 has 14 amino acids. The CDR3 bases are TGCAGCGCCTTTGGGACAGGGGGGCACACTGAAGCTTTCTTT. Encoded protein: CSAFGTGGHTEAFF.

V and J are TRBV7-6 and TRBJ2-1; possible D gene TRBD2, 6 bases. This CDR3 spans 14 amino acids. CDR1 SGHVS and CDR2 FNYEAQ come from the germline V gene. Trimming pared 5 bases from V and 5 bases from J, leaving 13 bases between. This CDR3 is CASSIVAGNNEQFF. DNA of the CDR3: TGTGCCAGCAGCATAGTGGCGGGGAACAATGAGCAGTTCTTC.

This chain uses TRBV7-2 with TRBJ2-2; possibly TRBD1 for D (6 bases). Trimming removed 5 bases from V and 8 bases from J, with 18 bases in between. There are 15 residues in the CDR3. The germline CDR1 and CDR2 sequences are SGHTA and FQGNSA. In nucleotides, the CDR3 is TGTGCCAGCAGCCCAACCGGGACACCCCGTGGGGAGCTGTTTTTT. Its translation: CASSPTGTPRGELFF.

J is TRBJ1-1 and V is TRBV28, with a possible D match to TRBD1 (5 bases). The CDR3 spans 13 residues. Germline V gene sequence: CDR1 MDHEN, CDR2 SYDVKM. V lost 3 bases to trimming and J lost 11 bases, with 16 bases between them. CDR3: CASSFGGASVAFF. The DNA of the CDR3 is TGTGCCAGCAGTTTCGGGGGAGCTTCGGTGGCTTTCTTT.

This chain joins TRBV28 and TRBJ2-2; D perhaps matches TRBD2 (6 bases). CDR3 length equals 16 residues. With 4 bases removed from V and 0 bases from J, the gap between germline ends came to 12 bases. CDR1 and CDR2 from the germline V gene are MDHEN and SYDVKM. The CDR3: CASSSLAEANTGELFF. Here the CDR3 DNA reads TGTGCCAGCAGTTCGTTAGCGGAGGCGAACACCGGGGAGCTGTTTTTT.